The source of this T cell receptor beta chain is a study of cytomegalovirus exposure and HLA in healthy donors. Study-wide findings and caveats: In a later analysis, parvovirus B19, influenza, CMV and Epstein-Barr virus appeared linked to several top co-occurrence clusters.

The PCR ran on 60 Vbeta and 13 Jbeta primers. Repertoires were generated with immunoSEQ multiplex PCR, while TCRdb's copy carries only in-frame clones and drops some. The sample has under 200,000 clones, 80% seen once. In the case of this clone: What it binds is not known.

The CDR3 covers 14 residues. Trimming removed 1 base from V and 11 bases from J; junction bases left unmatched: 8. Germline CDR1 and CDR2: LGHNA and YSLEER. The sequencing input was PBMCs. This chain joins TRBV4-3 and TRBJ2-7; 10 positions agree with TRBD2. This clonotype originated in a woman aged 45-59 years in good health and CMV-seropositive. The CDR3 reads CASSQGVSSGGEYF. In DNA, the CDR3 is TGCGCCAGCAGCCAAGGGGTTTCTAGCGGGGGAGAGTACTTC.